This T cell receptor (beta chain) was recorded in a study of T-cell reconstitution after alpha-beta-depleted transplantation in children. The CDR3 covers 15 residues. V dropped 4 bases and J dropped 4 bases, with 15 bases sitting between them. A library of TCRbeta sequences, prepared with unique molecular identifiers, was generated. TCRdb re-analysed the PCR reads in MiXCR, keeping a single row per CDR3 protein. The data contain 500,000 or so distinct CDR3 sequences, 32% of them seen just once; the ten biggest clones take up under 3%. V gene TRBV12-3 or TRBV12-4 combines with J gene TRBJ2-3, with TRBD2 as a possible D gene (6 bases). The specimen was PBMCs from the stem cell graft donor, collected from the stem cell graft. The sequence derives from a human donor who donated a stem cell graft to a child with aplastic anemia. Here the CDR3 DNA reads TGTGCCAGCAGTTGGACTGGAGGGAGCGCAGATACGCAGTATTTT. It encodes CASSWTGGSADTQYF.